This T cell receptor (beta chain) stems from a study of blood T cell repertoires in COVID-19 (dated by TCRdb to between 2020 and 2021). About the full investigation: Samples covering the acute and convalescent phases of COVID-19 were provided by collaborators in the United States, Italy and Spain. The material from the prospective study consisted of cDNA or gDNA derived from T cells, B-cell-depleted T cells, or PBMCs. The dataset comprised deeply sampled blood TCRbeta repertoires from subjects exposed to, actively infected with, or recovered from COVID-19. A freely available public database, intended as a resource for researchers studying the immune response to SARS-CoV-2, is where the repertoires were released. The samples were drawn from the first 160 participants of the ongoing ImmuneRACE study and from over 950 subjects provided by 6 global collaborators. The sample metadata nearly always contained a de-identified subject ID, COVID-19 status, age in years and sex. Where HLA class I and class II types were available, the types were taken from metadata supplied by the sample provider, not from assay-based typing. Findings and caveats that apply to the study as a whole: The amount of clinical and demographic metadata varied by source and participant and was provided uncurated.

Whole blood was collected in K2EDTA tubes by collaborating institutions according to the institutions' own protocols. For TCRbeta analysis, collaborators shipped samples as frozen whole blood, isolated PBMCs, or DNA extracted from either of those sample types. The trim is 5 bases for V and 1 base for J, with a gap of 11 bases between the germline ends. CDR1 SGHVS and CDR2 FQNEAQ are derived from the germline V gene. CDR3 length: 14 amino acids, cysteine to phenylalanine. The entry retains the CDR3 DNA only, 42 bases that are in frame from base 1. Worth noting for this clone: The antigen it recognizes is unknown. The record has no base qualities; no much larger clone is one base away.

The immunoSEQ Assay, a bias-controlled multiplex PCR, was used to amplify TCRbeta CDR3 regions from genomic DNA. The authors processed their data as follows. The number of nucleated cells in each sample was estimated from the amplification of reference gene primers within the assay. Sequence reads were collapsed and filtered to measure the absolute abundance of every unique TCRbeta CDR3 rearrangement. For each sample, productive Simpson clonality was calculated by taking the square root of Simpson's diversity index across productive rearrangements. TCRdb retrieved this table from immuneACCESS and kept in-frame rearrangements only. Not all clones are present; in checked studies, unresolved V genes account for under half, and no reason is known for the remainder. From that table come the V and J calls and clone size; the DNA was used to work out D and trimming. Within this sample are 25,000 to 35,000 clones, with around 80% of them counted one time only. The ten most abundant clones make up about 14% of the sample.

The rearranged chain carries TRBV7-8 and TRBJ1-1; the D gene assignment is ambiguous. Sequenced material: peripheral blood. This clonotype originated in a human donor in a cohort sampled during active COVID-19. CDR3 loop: CASSRQRSNTEAFF. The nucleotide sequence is TGTGCCAGCAGCAGACAACGGTCGAACACTGAAGCTTTCTTT.